This T cell receptor beta chain comes out of a study of blood T cell repertoires in COVID-19. As for the study in general: Sample material is recorded as cDNA or gDNA derived from T cells, B-cell-depleted T cells, or PBMCs.

This clone was observed a handful of times. Sequenced by immunoSEQ multiplex PCR; TCRdb stores in-frame clones only, minus some. The table records a few hundred thousand clones, 82% of them present only once. Germline V CDR1 and CDR2: LGHDT, YNNKEL (reference sequence). The junction had 7 bases not matched to a gene; V was cut back by 4 bases and J by 1 base. This CDR3 has 17 amino acids. The V call is TRBV3-1 (or the pseudogene TRBV3-2), the J call TRBJ2-5, with 12 bases identical to TRBD2. The material sequenced was PBMCs or T cells enriched from blood (not recorded which). The sequence was obtained from a woman aged 55-70 years who had recovered from COVID-19. The DNA of the CDR3 is TGTGCCAGCAGCCCGAGACTAGCGGGGGTGACCCAAGAGACCCAGTACTTC. It specifies CASSPRLAGVTQETQYF.